This entry concerns a single T cell receptor beta chain. The data belong to a study of cytomegalovirus exposure and HLA in healthy donors. PCR was performed using 60 Vbeta and 13 Jbeta primers. Method: immunoSEQ multiplex PCR; TCRdb's copy keeps in-frame clones and lacks some. The data show about 130,000 clones, around 72% seen once. Per germline, CDR1 SGHNT and CDR2 YYREEE (reference sequence). V gave up 8 bases and J gave up 1 base, with 19 bases separating them. The CDR3 is 17 residues long. V is TRBV5-4 and J is TRBJ2-6; the D gene is possibly TRBD2 (5 bases). The receptor comes from a man aged 18 to 30 in good health and CMV-seropositive. Sequencing used PBMCs. The CDR3 bases are TGTGCCAGTAGAGGGTGGCTAACGGTGTCTGGGGCCAACGTCCTGACTTTC. Translated: CASRGWLTVSGANVLTF.